This passage covers 19 T cell receptor beta chains from one sample sequenced in a study of CD8+ T cells in alopecia areata. Treatment noted: oral pan-JAK inhibitor, 5-10 mg twice daily. RNA extraction was followed by reverse transcription into cDNA, which acted as the sequencing template. Assay used: immunoSEQ multiplex PCR; TCRdb lists only in-frame clones, some missing. Among roughly 280,000 clones listed, 45% to 70% were seen once. This sample comprised CD4+ T cells sorted from blood, obtained between weeks 51 and 54, from a patient treated with tofacitinib. All receptors derive from a human donor with alopecia areata.

V gene TRBV30 combines with J gene TRBJ2-1; no definite D call. This CDR3 is built from 13 residues. V was clipped by 0 bases and J by 5 bases, with 8 bases between them. CDR1 is GTSNPN, CDR2 SVGIG, per germline (reference sequence). CDR3 nucleotide sequence: TGTGCCTGGAGTGTACGCAGCGACAATGAGCAGTTCTTC. Translation: CAWSVRSDNEQFF.

The gene calls are TRBV6-5 and TRBJ2-5; no clear D. V lost 7 bases and J 7 bases, leaving 13 bases between the germline ends. This CDR3 spans 12 amino acids. CDR1 MNHEY and CDR2 SVGAGI come from the germline V gene. This chain's CDR3 is CASTPKRGTQYF. As DNA, the CDR3 is TGTGCCAGCACCCCTAAACGCGGGACCCAGTACTTC.

This clone was detected only a few times. The chain uses TRBV6-6 and TRBJ1-5; 8 bases align to TRBD1. The trim removed 4 bases at V and 4 bases at J, leaving 3 bases unmatched. There are 14 residues in the CDR3. Per the germline V gene, CDR1 is MNHNY and CDR2 is SVGAGI (reference sequence). CDR3 sequence reads: CASSSGQANQPQHF. The CDR3 bases are TGTGCCAGCAGTTCGGGACAGGCTAATCAGCCCCAGCATTTT.

The gene calls are TRBV27 and TRBJ1-2; no clear D. Germline CDR1 is MNHEY and CDR2 is SMNVEV (reference sequence). Trimming stripped 8 bases from V and 4 bases from J, with 8 bases between. The CDR3 has 11 residues. Here the CDR3 reads CASGRFYGYTF. The CDR3 bases are TGTGCCAGCGGTCGATTCTATGGCTACACCTTC.

The chain joins TRBV5-1 to TRBJ1-2; unclear D gene. From germline, CDR1 is SGHRS and CDR2 YFSETQ. The CDR3 is 15 amino acids. Trimming took off 7 bases at V and 0 bases at J, with 16 bases between the two ends. CDR3 DNA: TGCGCCAGCCGACACGGCACCGTGGCTAACTATGGCTACACCTTC. This translates into CASRHGTVANYGYTF.

To note about this clone: Its ends do not fully match the called genes, so a read error is possible. The gene calls are TRBV29-1 and TRBJ2-5; D remains ambiguous. CDR1 and CDR2 (germline): SQVTM, ANQGSEA. The CDR3 has 12 residues. This chain's CDR3 is CSVDRTVANRDF. CDR3 in DNA: TGCAGCGTTGATAGGACGGTCGCCAACCGGGACTTC.

The V and J genes are TRBV2 and TRBJ1-1, with 8 bases aligning to TRBD1. This CDR3 spans 15 amino acids. Trimming took 0 bases from V and 1 from J; bases not matched to a gene: 1. CDR1 and CDR2 from the germline V gene are SNHLY and FYNNEI. CDR3 bases: TGTGCCAGCAGTGAAGCGGGGACAGGGAACACTGAAGCTTTCTTT. Translated: CASSEAGTGNTEAFF.

Only a few counts were recorded for this clone. The rearrangement uses TRBV29-1 and TRBJ2-3, with 8 bases that match TRBD1. CDR1 and CDR2 from the germline V gene are SQVTM and ANQGSEA. Trimming at V came to 4 bases and at J to 2 bases, leaving 11 bases not matched to a gene. The CDR3 length is 16 residues. DNA for the CDR3: TGCAGCGTTGGAGGAGGGTCAGGGGGCATCACAGATACGCAGTATTTT. It encodes CSVGGGSGGITDTQYF.

The rearrangement joins TRBV7-6 to TRBJ2-5; 15 positions agree with TRBD2. The CDR3 spans 17 residues. The trim removed 3 bases at V and 2 bases at J, leaving 4 bases unmatched. Germline assignment: CDR1 SGHVS and CDR2 FNYEAQ. CDR3 DNA sequence: TGTGCCAGCAGCTTCGGGACTAGCGGGGGGCCGCAAGAGACCCAGTACTTC. It is translated as CASSFGTSGGPQETQYF.

Only a few counts were recorded for this clone. The chain couples TRBV9 to TRBJ1-1; 9 positions match TRBD1. This CDR3 is 15 amino acids long. V was clipped by 4 bases and J by 4 bases; unmatched bases: 8. Germline CDR1 SGDLS, CDR2 YYNGEE. The CDR3 spells CASSSTDRGSTEAFF. The CDR3 nucleotides read TGTGCCAGCAGCTCTACGGACAGGGGATCCACTGAAGCTTTCTTT.

This clone was observed a few times. This chain connects TRBV29-1 to TRBJ1-1; 10 bases fit TRBD1. V was pared by 7 bases and J by 3 bases, with 2 bases of the junction left unmatched. CDR1 is SQVTM, CDR2 ANQGSEA, per germline. The CDR3 is 12 amino acids. The CDR3 DNA is TGCAGCGCTGACAGGGGGCACACTGAAGCTTTCTTT. Translation: CSADRGHTEAFF.

This chain joins TRBV2 and TRBJ2-7; 8 bases align to TRBD1. This CDR3 has 12 residues. Germline V CDR1 and CDR2: SNHLY, FYNNEI. V trimming: 7 bases; J trimming: 4 bases; junction bases outside the gene matches: 3. The CDR3 is CASTDRGYEQYF. CDR3 in DNA: TGTGCCAGCACAGACAGGGGATACGAGCAGTACTTC.

CDR3 sequence reads: CASSLGTLNTGELFF. The CDR3 DNA reads as TGTGCCAGCAGCCTGGGGACACTAAACACCGGGGAGCTGTTTTTT. This sequence joins TRBV7-9 and TRBJ2-2, with D possibly TRBD1 on 6 matching bases. Trimming pared 5 bases from V and 2 bases from J, leaving 12 bases between. The length of the CDR3 is 15 residues. Germline V gene lookup returns CDR1 SEHNR and CDR2 FQNEAQ (reference sequence). Filled out from reference TRBV7-9 and TRBJ2-2, the complete variable domain reads DTGVSQNPRHKITKRGQNVTFRCDPISEHNRLYWYRQTLGQGPEFLTYFQNEAQLEKSRLLSDRFSAERPKGSFSTLEIQRTEQGDSAMYLCASSLGTLNTGELFFGEGSRLTVL.

This clone has just one count. The chain links TRBV5-4 to TRBJ2-6; TRBD1 might be the D (6 bases). In germline, CDR1 is SGHNT, CDR2 YYREEE (reference sequence). The CDR3 runs 15 residues. Trimming left V 3 bases short and J 4 bases short, with 11 bases between. The CDR3 reads CASSYNRVGANVLTF. As DNA, the CDR3 is TGTGCCAGCAGCTATAACAGGGTCGGGGCCAACGTCCTGACTTTC.

V is TRBV7-8 and J is TRBJ1-6; possibly TRBD1 for D (6 bases). The CDR3 is 13 amino acids. Germline V gene lookup returns CDR1 SGHVS and CDR2 FQNEAQ. Trimming stripped 4 bases from V and 5 bases from J, with 6 bases between. CDR3 DNA sequence: TGTGCCAGCAGCTCAGGGGATAATTCACCCCTCCACTTT. Protein product: CASSSGDNSPLHF.

This clone appeared a few times. This chain uses TRBV30 with TRBJ1-2; weak D call: TRBD1 (6 bases). The V and J ends lost 3 bases and 7 bases respectively, with 18 bases between them. Germline CDR1 reads GTSNPN; CDR2 reads SVGIG (reference sequence). CDR3 length: 14 amino acids. The CDR3 reads CAWRPGGGQSGYTF. Here the CDR3 DNA reads TGTGCCTGGAGGCCGGGCGGGGGGCAGAGTGGCTACACCTTC.

The sample holds a few counts of this clone. The V gene is TRBV6-5, the J gene TRBJ1-1, with TRBD1 matching 8 bases. The V segment lost 2 bases and the J segment 5 bases; nucleotides outside the gene matches: 4. The CDR3 has 14 residues. Germline CDR1 reads MNHEY; CDR2 reads SVGAGI. CDR3 DNA: TGTGCCAGCAGTTACACAACAGGGGGGACTGAAGCTTTCTTT. This sequence encodes CASSYTTGGTEAFF.

This chain connects TRBV5-1 to TRBJ1-6, with a weak D call TRBD1 (6 bases). This CDR3 region has 16 residues. Trimming took 3 bases from V and 9 from J, leaving 19 bases between them. Germline CDR1 and CDR2: SGHRS and YFSETQ. The CDR3 loop reads CASSSAQGSRVSPLHF. The CDR3 nucleotides read TGCGCCAGCAGCTCAGCACAGGGCTCGAGGGTTTCACCCCTCCACTTT. Full variable domain (outside the CDR3, taken from reference TRBV5-1 and TRBJ1-6): KAGVTQTPRYLIKTRGQQVTLSCSPISGHRSVSWYQQTPGQGLQFLFEYFSETQRNKGNFPGRFSGRQFSNSRSEMNVSTLELGDSALYLCASSSAQGSRVSPLHFGNGTRLTVT.

The genes are TRBV30 and TRBJ1-3; D may be TRBD1 (6 bases). Germline CDR1 reads GTSNPN; CDR2 reads SVGIG (reference sequence). This CDR3 is built from 13 residues. The ends were cut back, 7 bases at V and 0 bases at J, with 10 bases in the middle. The CDR3 nucleotides are TGTGCCTCATCGGGGGCCTCTGGAAACACCATATATTTT. Protein: CASSGASGNTIYF.